This TCR beta chain was recovered during a study of T cells in localized non-small cell lung cancer. Study outcomes and limitations: Highest T cell clonality was seen in uninvolved adjacent lung, surpassing that measured in tumor. It remains possible that heterogeneity exists, since only one tumor region was sequenced.

This table comes from immunoSEQ multiplex PCR, and its TCRdb copy is limited to in-frame clones, with some not included. The repertoire has about 18,000 clones, roughly 89% of them found once; the top ten carry approximately 4%. To note about this clone: The target antigen is unknown.

The sequenced sample was peripheral blood, obtained before any cancer treatment. The TCR comes from a male donor at least 60 years old with stage II squamous cell lung carcinoma.

CDR3 in DNA: TGTGCCAGCTCCCGGAGGGACAGGGCCGAGACCCAGTACTTC. Protein sequence: CASSRRDRAETQYF. This chain connects TRBV18 to TRBJ2-5; 9 bases fit TRBD1. The CDR3 runs 14 residues. In germline, CDR1 is KGHSH, CDR2 LQKENI. Germline trimming cut 6 bases from V and 5 bases from J; bases unmatched to any gene: 7.